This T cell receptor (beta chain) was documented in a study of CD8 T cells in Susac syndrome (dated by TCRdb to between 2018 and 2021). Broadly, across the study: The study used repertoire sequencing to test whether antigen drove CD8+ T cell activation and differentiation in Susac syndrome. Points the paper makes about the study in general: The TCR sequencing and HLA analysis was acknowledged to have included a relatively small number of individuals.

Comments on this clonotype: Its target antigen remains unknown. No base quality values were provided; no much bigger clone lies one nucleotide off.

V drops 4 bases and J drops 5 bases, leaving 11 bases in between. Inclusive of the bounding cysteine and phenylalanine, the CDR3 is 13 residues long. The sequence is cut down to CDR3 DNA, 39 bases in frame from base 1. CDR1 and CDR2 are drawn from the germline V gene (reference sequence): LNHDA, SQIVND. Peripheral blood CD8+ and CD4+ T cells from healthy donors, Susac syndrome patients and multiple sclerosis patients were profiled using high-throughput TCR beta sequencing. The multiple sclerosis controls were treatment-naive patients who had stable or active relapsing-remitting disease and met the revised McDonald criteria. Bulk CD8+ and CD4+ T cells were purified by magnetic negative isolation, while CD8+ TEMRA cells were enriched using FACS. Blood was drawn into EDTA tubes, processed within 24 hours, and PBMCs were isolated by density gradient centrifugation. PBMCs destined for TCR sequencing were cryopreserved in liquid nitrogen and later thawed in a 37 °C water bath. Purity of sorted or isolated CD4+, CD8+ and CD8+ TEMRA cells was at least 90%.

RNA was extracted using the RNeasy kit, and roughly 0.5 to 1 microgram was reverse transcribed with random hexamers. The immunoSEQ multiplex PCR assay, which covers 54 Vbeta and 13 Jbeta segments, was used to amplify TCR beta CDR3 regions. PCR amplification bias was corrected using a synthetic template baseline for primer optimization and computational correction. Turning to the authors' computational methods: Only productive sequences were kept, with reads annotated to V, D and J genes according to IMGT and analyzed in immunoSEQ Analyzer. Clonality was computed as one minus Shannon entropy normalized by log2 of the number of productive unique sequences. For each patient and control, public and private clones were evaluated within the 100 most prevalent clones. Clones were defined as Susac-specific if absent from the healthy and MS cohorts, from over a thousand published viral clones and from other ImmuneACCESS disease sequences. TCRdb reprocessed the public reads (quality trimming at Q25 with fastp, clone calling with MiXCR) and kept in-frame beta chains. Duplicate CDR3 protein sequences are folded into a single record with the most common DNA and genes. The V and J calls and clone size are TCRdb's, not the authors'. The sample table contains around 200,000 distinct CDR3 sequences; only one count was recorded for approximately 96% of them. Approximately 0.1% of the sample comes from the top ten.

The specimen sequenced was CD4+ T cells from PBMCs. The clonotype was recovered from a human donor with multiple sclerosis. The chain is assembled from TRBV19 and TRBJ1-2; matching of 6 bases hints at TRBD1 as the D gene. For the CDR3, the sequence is CASSTNQGYGYTF. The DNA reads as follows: TGTGCCAGTAGTACCAATCAGGGGTATGGCTACACCTTC.